The 30 T cell receptor beta chains below were found in one sample sequenced in a study of cytomegalovirus exposure and HLA in healthy donors. The study ran its PCR with 60 Vbeta and 13 Jbeta primers. Profiled with immunoSEQ multiplex PCR; TCRdb holds only in-frame clones, not every one. The sample has 130,000 or so clones, around 8.5% seen once; the top ten hold around 5.5%. Material: PBMCs. These receptors all stem from a man aged 40-49 years in good health and CMV-seronegative.

J is TRBJ1-3 and V is TRBV19; D might be TRBD1 (6 bases). The V end was cut by 8 bases, the J end by 0 bases, with 11 bases between. The CDR3 sequence is 14 residues long. Germline lookup yields CDR1 LNHDA and CDR2 SQIVND (reference sequence). CDR3 DNA: TGTGCCAGTTCGGACAGAATCTCTGGAAACACCATATATTTT. Translating it yields CASSDRISGNTIYF.

The chain combines TRBV13 with TRBJ2-5, with 11 bases aligning to TRBD2. Germline V gene sequence: CDR1 PRHDT, CDR2 FYEKMQ (reference sequence). The CDR3 contains 14 residues. J was trimmed by 3 bases and V by 5 bases; bases with no gene match: 2. CDR3 sequence (DNA): TGTGCCAGCAGCCTACTAGCGGGGGAAGAGACCCAGTACTTC. It specifies CASSLLAGEETQYF.

This chain connects TRBV7-2 to TRBJ1-5; 7 positions agree with TRBD1. CDR1 is SGHTA, CDR2 FQGNSA, per germline. The V segment lost 5 bases and the J segment 0 bases; nucleotides outside the gene matches: 10. The CDR3 sequence is 17 residues long. The CDR3 sequence is CASSRDSPRYSNQPQHF. The CDR3 coding sequence is TGTGCCAGCAGCAGGGACAGCCCTCGGTATAGCAATCAGCCCCAGCATTTT. Looking up the rest from reference TRBV7-2 and TRBJ1-5 gives the full variable domain: GAGVSQSPSNKVTEKGKDVELRCDPISGHTALYWYRQSLGQGLEFLIYFQGNSAPDKSGLPSDRFSAERTGGSVSTLTIQRTQQEDSAVYLCASSRDSPRYSNQPQHFGDGTRLSIL.

This clone was observed a handful of times. V gene TRBV6-1 combines with J gene TRBJ2-1, with TRBD1 as a possible D gene (6 bases). V gave up 7 bases and J gave up 4 bases, with 8 bases separating them. The CDR3 runs to 12 residues. Germline CDR1 and CDR2: MNHNS and SASEGT. CDR3 DNA sequence: TGTGCCAGCACCACAGGGTACAATGAGCAGTTCTTC. The encoded protein is CASTTGYNEQFF.

This chain joins TRBV27 and TRBJ1-2, with 9 bases lining up with TRBD1. The junction had 5 bases not matched to a gene; V was cut back by 4 bases and J by 8 bases. Germline V gene data show CDR1 as MNHEY and CDR2 as SMNVEV (reference sequence). The CDR3 is 13 residues long. CDR3 region: CASSSGQGGGYTF. The CDR3 DNA reads as TGTGCCAGCAGTTCGGGACAGGGAGGAGGCTACACCTTC.

This chain links TRBV6-1 with TRBJ1-1; D perhaps matches TRBD1 (5 bases). V was clipped by 6 bases and J by 6 bases, with 11 bases between them. Per the germline V gene, CDR1 is MNHNS and CDR2 is SASEGT. The CDR3 sequence is 12 residues long. The CDR3 coding sequence is TGTGCCAGCAGCCCCGGGGGACCTGAAGCTTTCTTT. This sequence encodes CASSPGGPEAFF.

The chain uses TRBV4-2 and TRBJ2-1; TRBD2 matches at 8 bases. The CDR3 covers 16 residues. V shed 1 base and J 2 bases; nucleotides not matched to a gene: 4. Germline CDR1 reads LGHNA; CDR2 reads YNFKEQ. This chain's CDR3 is CASSQGAGGAYNEQFF. CDR3 DNA sequence: TGTGCCAGCAGCCAAGGCGCGGGGGGCGCCTACAATGAGCAGTTCTTC.

The rearrangement uses TRBV15 and TRBJ2-5; 11 bases fit TRBD1. The CDR3 spans 16 residues. Unmatched junction bases numbered 3, after V lost 1 base and J lost 2 bases. Germline loops: CDR1 LNHNV, CDR2 YYDKDF (reference sequence). The CDR3 coding sequence is TGTGCCACCAGCAGAGGGGACAGGGGGTTTCAAGAGACCCAGTACTTC. Encoded protein: CATSRGDRGFQETQYF.

DNA of the CDR3: TGTGCCAGTAGTATATCACAGGGCTACGAGCAGTACTTC. This sequence encodes CASSISQGYEQYF. The rearrangement links TRBV19 to TRBJ2-7; TRBD1 is a possible D gene (6 bases). CDR1 is LNHDA, CDR2 SQIVND, per germline (reference sequence). This CDR3 contains 13 residues. V gave up 2 bases and J gave up 3 bases, with 8 bases separating them. Variable domain in full (rest from reference TRBV19 and TRBJ2-7): DGGITQSPKYLFRKEGQNVTLSCEQNLNHDAMYWYRQDPGQGLRLIYYSQIVNDFQKGDIAEGYSVSREKKESFPLTVTSAQKNPTAFYLCASSISQGYEQYFGPGTRLTVT.

The V and J genes are TRBV7-2 and TRBJ1-5, with D perhaps matching TRBD1 (6 bases). Germline CDR1 SGHTA, CDR2 FQGNSA. The CDR3 totals 16 residues. The V end was cut by 2 bases, the J end by 1 base, with 12 bases between. The CDR3 spells CASSLSGGRSNQPQHF. In DNA, the CDR3 is TGTGCCAGCAGCTTATCGGGGGGCAGGAGCAATCAGCCCCAGCATTTT.

This clone showed up just a few times. One end of the junction is discordant with germline, which a read error may explain. Other DNA sequences within the sample encode an identical CDR3. The chain combines TRBV27 with TRBJ1-2, with 7 bases identical to TRBD1. The CDR3 consists of 13 residues. Germline V gene sequence: CDR1 MNHEY, CDR2 SMNVEV (reference sequence). The CDR3 bases are TGTGCCAGCCGTTTGGGGGACAGAGGAGGCTACACCTTC. This codes for CASRLGDRGGYTF.

J is TRBJ2-7 and V is TRBV11-2, with D unresolved. Trimming took 0 bases from V and 4 from J, leaving 7 bases between them. The CDR3 runs 13 residues. The germline V gene has CDR1 SGHAT and CDR2 FQNNGV. CDR3 in DNA: TGTGCCAGCAGCTTAGAGCAGTCTTACGAGCAGTACTTC. This sequence encodes CASSLEQSYEQYF. The variable domain in full, with the rest retrieved from reference TRBV11-2 and TRBJ2-7, is EAGVAQSPRYKIIEKRQSVAFWCNPISGHATLYWYQQILGQGPKLLIQFQNNGVVDDSQLPKDRFSAERLKGVDSTLKIQPAKLEDSAVYLCASSLEQSYEQYFGPGTRLTVT.

This clone was found a few times. This chain joins TRBV4-3 and TRBJ2-7; D remains unclear. This CDR3 contains 15 residues. The ends were cut back, 0 bases at V and 0 bases at J, with 9 bases in the middle. Germline V CDR1 and CDR2: LGHNA, YSLEER. CDR3 in DNA: TGCGCCAGCAGCCAAGAGCGGAATCCCTCCTACGAGCAGTACTTC. Its protein product is CASSQERNPSYEQYF.

This clone has a handful of counts. V usage is TRBV9 and J usage is TRBJ2-2, with 7 bases that match TRBD1. Losses at the gene ends were 4 bases for V and 6 bases for J; bases not matched to a gene: 6. This CDR3 contains 14 residues. Germline CDR1 reads SGDLS; CDR2 reads YYNGEE. CDR3 protein: CASSPRQGAGELFF. The CDR3 DNA follows: TGTGCCAGCAGCCCTCGACAGGGAGCCGGGGAGCTGTTTTTT.

The chain is built from TRBV5-1 and TRBJ2-5; 9 bases match TRBD2. Germline V gives CDR1 SGHRS, CDR2 YFSETQ. V lost 3 bases and J lost 5; bases outside the gene matches: 5. This CDR3 is 14 amino acids long. The CDR3 nucleotides read TGCGCCAGCAGCTCTAGCGGGGATACGGAGACCCAGTACTTC. Translated: CASSSSGDTETQYF.

This clone was counted only a few times. The chain couples TRBV5-1 to TRBJ1-1; D ambiguous. Per the germline V gene, CDR1 is SGHRS and CDR2 is YFSETQ. V was shortened by 5 bases and J by 7 bases, with 15 bases between the two germline ends. The CDR3 covers 13 residues. CDR3 bases: TGCGCCAGCAGTAGGGAGGGTACAAGTGAAGCTTTCTTT. It specifies CASSREGTSEAFF. Filled out from reference TRBV5-1 and TRBJ1-1, the complete variable domain reads KAGVTQTPRYLIKTRGQQVTLSCSPISGHRSVSWYQQTPGQGLQFLFEYFSETQRNKGNFPGRFSGRQFSNSRSEMNVSTLELGDSALYLCASSREGTSEAFFGQGTRLTVV.

A few counts support this clone. The chain links TRBV5-1 to TRBJ1-1; no reliable D call. Per germline, CDR1 SGHRS and CDR2 YFSETQ. V lost 0 bases and J 5 bases, leaving 11 bases between the germline ends. The CDR3 has 14 amino acids. DNA of the CDR3: TGCGCCAGCAGCTTGGGCGGGGATGGGACTGAAGCTTTCTTT. This encodes CASSLGGDGTEAFF.

The chain couples TRBV11-2 to TRBJ2-5; 10 positions match TRBD2. J was trimmed by 4 bases and V by 2 bases; bases with no gene match: 4. The CDR3 sequence is 15 residues long. From germline, CDR1 is SGHAT and CDR2 FQNNGV. The CDR3 loop is CASSLTSGEGETQYF. The CDR3 nucleotides read TGTGCCAGCAGCTTAACTAGCGGGGAGGGAGAGACCCAGTACTTC.

The chain uses TRBV7-9 and TRBJ2-1; D is possibly TRBD2 (5 bases). This CDR3 region has 14 residues. The V end lost 6 bases, the J end lost 10 bases, and 19 bases lay between the germline ends. Germline V gene data show CDR1 as SEHNR and CDR2 as FQNEAQ (reference sequence). CDR3 sequence: CASSLSGLVDEQFF. In DNA, the CDR3 is TGTGCCAGCAGTCTCAGCGGCCTAGTAGACGAGCAGTTCTTC.

This clone occurred a few times. The rearrangement uses TRBV5-1 and TRBJ1-1; unclear D gene. V dropped 3 bases and J dropped 5 bases, with 14 bases sitting between them. The germline V gene has CDR1 SGHRS and CDR2 YFSETQ. The CDR3 is made up of 14 amino acids. The CDR3 DNA follows: TGCGCCAGCAGCTCCGGGATCACAACGACTGAAGCTTTCTTT. Its protein is CASSSGITTTEAFF.

The chain links TRBV5-4 to TRBJ2-3; TRBD2 might be the D (7 bases). The CDR3 totals 15 residues. The V end lost 6 bases, the J end lost 0 bases, and 14 bases lay between the germline ends. Looked up from germline, CDR1 is SGHNT and CDR2 is YYREEE (reference sequence). CDR3 DNA: TGTGCCAGCAACTTCGGGGGGCCTAGCACAGATACGCAGTATTTT. This sequence encodes CASNFGGPSTDTQYF.

This clone has only a few counts. The chain is built from TRBV14 and TRBJ1-1, with 8 bases aligning to TRBD1. V lost 1 base and J lost 1; bases outside the gene matches: 11. The CDR3 consists of 18 residues. The germline V gene has CDR1 SGHDN and CDR2 FVKESK. This CDR3 is CASSQGEGQAPSNTEAFF. Here the CDR3 DNA reads TGTGCCAGCAGCCAAGGAGAGGGACAGGCCCCTTCGAACACTGAAGCTTTCTTT.

The chain combines TRBV4-3 with TRBJ2-7; TRBD1 agrees at 11 bases. The CDR3 contains 16 residues. Germline CDR1 is LGHNA and CDR2 is YSLEER. The V segment lost 0 bases and the J segment 2 bases; nucleotides outside the gene matches: 3. This CDR3 is CASSQDQGQGAYEQYF. DNA for the CDR3: TGCGCCAGCAGCCAAGATCAGGGACAGGGGGCCTACGAGCAGTACTTC.

The genes are TRBV25-1 and TRBJ2-5, with TRBD2 matching over 8 bases. Losses at the gene ends were 5 bases for V and 4 bases for J; bases not matched to a gene: 6. This CDR3 has 14 amino acids. Germline V gene data show CDR1 as MGHDK and CDR2 as SYGVNS. CDR3 sequence: CASSSRTSSETQYF. DNA of the CDR3: TGTGCCAGCAGTTCCCGGACTAGCTCAGAGACCCAGTACTTC.

This clone was counted only a few times. The gene calls are TRBV16 and TRBJ1-4, with TRBD1 matching 9 bases. The length of the CDR3 is 15 residues. Per the germline V gene, CDR1 is KGHSY and CDR2 is FQNENV. V shed 0 bases and J 8 bases; nucleotides not matched to a gene: 4. CDR3 sequence: CASSQSFGQGEKLFF. The CDR3 DNA reads TGTGCCAGCAGCCAATCATTTGGACAGGGGGAAAAACTGTTTTTT.

V is TRBV6-1 and J is TRBJ1-2; D remains unclear. Germline V CDR1 and CDR2: MNHNS, SASEGT. The CDR3 sequence is 16 residues long. V was cut by 4 bases and J by 0 bases, with 15 bases left in between. The DNA for the CDR3 is TGTGCCAGCAGTGCCTACTCCTCAAGTCCTAACTATGGCTACACCTTC. Translation gives CASSAYSSSPNYGYTF.

This chain links TRBV4-3 with TRBJ1-1, with D uncertain. The CDR3 loop spans 15 amino acids. Germline V gives CDR1 LGHNA, CDR2 YSLEER. Trimming removed 0 bases at V and 1 base at J, with 9 bases between. Here the CDR3 reads CASSQDRGGNTEAFF. In nucleotides, the CDR3 is TGCGCCAGCAGCCAAGATCGCGGTGGGAACACTGAAGCTTTCTTT.

The genes are TRBV4-3 and TRBJ2-1; 10 nucleotides match TRBD2. J gave up 10 bases and V 1 base, and 13 bases lay outside the gene matches. Germline CDR1 reads LGHNA; CDR2 reads YSLEER. The CDR3 spans 17 residues. CDR3 residues: CASSQGASGGPGAEQFF. As DNA, the CDR3 is TGCGCCAGCAGCCAAGGCGCTAGCGGGGGCCCAGGAGCCGAGCAGTTCTTC.

This clone was counted only a few times. The rearrangement uses TRBV19 and TRBJ1-1; 7 bases map to TRBD1. CDR1 is LNHDA and CDR2 is SQIVND in the germline V gene (reference sequence). The V gene end was trimmed by 6 bases and the J gene end by 3 bases; junction bases not matched to a gene: 10. This CDR3 contains 15 residues. The CDR3 DNA sequence: TGTGCCAGTAGAGAACTCGGACAGGACTACACTGAAGCTTTCTTT. Translated: CASRELGQDYTEAFF. The complete variable domain, with remaining parts taken from reference TRBV19 and TRBJ1-1, reads DGGITQSPKYLFRKEGQNVTLSCEQNLNHDAMYWYRQDPGQGLRLIYYSQIVNDFQKGDIAEGYSVSREKKESFPLTVTSAQKNPTAFYLCASRELGQDYTEAFFGQGTRLTVV.

There are a few counts of this clone. This chain joins TRBV29-1 and TRBJ1-2; 9 bases are shared with TRBD1. In germline, CDR1 is SQVTM, CDR2 ANQGSEA. This CDR3 region has 15 residues. The trim removed 0 bases at V and 8 bases at J, leaving 10 bases unmatched. CDR3 region: CSVEDSGTGTVGYTF. The CDR3 DNA reads as TGCAGCGTTGAAGATTCAGGGACAGGGACCGTCGGCTACACCTTC.